This T cell receptor (beta chain) was sequenced in a study of STAT5B mutations in CD4+ large granular lymphocyte leukemia. Study-wide points: Higher CD4+ than CD8+ T-LGLL clonality might reflect small sample size. Top patient clones used TRBV06 genes more often: 8/27 versus 2/35 in controls.

The method was immunoSEQ multiplex PCR; TCRdb's version includes in-frame clones alone and lacks a portion of them. This sample yields more than 25,000 clones, of which approximately 80% are seen a single time; 0.33% belongs to the top ten. Controls came from buffy coats of healthy blood donors. As concerns this clone: Its specificity is not known.

The CDR3 sequence is 15 residues long. Germline lookup yields CDR1 SGHTS and CDR2 YDEGEE. V dropped 7 bases and J dropped 6 bases, with 20 bases sitting between them. The sequence derives from a human donor in good health. The sequencing input was CD4+ T cells from blood buffy coats. J is TRBJ2-1 and V is TRBV5-8, with D possibly being TRBD1 (5 bases). CDR3 loop: CASQGKAYVGNEQFF. DNA for the CDR3: TGTGCCAGCCAGGGAAAAGCCTACGTCGGCAATGAGCAGTTCTTC.